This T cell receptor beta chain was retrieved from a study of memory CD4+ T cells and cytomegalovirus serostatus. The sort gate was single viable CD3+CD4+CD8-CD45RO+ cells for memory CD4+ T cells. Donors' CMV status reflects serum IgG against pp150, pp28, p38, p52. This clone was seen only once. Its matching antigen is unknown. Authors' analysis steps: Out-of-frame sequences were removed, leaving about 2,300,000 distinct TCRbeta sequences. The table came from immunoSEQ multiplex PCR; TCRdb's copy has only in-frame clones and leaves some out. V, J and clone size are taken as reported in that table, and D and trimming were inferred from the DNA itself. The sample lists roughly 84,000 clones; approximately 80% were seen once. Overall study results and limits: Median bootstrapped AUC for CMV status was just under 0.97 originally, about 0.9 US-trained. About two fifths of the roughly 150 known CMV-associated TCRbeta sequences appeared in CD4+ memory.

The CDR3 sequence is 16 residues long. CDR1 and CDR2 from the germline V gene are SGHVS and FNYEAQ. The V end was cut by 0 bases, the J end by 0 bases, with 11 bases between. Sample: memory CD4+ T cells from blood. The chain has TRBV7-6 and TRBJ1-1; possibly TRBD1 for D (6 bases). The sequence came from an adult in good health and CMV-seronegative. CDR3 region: CASSLAGGTMNTEAFF. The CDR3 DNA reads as TGTGCCAGCAGCTTAGCAGGGGGAACTATGAACACTGAAGCTTTCTTT.